The 3 T cell receptor beta chains below were found in one sample sequenced in a study of neurological immune-mediated disorders. Via MiXCR, TCRdb re-called the 5' RACE reads, giving one row per CDR3 protein. The sample has more than 100,000 distinct CDR3 sequences; less than 14% are singletons. Time point: longitudinal time-point 3. Input material: PBMCs. Every receptor here comes from a female donor with HTLV-1-associated myelopathy (HAM/TSP).

This clonotype has only one observation. This may arise from a read error, as a much more abundant clone is one base away. V gene TRBV6-5 combines with J gene TRBJ2-7; D perhaps matches TRBD1 (5 bases). This CDR3 contains 15 residues. Germline CDR1 reads MNHEY; CDR2 reads SVGAGI. Between the trimmed V and J ends, which lost 8 bases and 2 bases, there was a span of 19 bases. CDR3 region: CASRKKDTTTYEQYF. Written as DNA, the CDR3 is TGTGCCAGCCGCAAAAAGGACACCACAACCTACGAGCAGTACTTC.

This clonotype was observed at least ten times. The gene calls are TRBV28 and TRBJ2-7, with 9 bases matching TRBD1. Unmatched junction bases numbered 7, after V lost 6 bases and J lost 4 bases. The CDR3 runs 14 residues. Germline V CDR1 and CDR2: MDHEN, SYDVKM. This CDR3 is CASSLLDRGYEQYF. In DNA form, the CDR3 reads TGTGCCAGCAGCCTACTCGACAGGGGGTACGAGCAGTACTTC.

This clonotype was observed at least ten times. The chain links TRBV21-1 to TRBJ1-5; the table names TRBD1, a call not compared with the DNA. TRBV21-1 is assigned pseudogene status. CDR3 length equals 16 residues. Here the CDR3 DNA reads TGTGCCAGCAGCCCACTTCGGGGGCGAGGATTGGAGCCCCAGCATTTT. Translation: CASSPLRGRGLEPQHF.